This T cell receptor (beta chain) was captured in a study of cytotoxic CD8 clonotypes in ibrutinib-treated CLL. Overall study findings and caveats: Few clonotypes were public, and these shrank or held steady under treatment.

Comment on this clone: Its antigen is unidentified.

CDR3 size: 13 residues. Germline V gene sequence: CDR1 MGHDK, CDR2 SYGVNS. The ends were cut back, 3 bases at V and 0 bases at J, with 3 bases in the middle. This table comes from immunoSEQ multiplex PCR, and its TCRdb copy is limited to in-frame clones, with some not included. The sample holds about 140,000 clones, approximately 90% seen once. The TCR was taken from a human donor with chronic lymphocytic leukemia. The material sequenced was PBMCs, taken after 12 months of ibrutinib treatment. The chain recombines TRBV25-1 with TRBJ1-3; D is unclear. CDR3 coding DNA: TGTGCCAGCAGTGACATCTCTGGAAACACCATATATTTT. This codes for CASSDISGNTIYF.